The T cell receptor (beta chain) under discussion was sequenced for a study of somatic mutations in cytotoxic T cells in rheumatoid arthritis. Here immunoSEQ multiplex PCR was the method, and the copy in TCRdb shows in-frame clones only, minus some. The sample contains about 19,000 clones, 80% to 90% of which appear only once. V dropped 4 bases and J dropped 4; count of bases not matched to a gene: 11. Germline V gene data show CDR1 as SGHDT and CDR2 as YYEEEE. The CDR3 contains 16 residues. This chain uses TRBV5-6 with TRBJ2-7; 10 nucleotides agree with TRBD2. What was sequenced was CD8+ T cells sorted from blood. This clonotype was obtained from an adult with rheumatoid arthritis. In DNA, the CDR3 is TGTGCCAGCAGCGGATACTGGACTAGCGGTTATTACGAGCAGTACTTC. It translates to CASSGYWTSGYYEQYF. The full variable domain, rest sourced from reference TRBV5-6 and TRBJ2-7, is DAGVTQSPTHLIKTRGQQVTLRCSPKSGHDTVSWYQQALGQGPQFIFQYYEEEERQRGNFPDRFSGHQFPNYSSELNVNALLLGDSALYLCASSGYWTSGYYEQYFGPGTRLTVT.